Listed here are 27 T cell receptor beta chains from one sample, sequenced in a study of shared clonotypes between healthy human individuals. Libraries were prepared by immunoSEQ multiplex PCR; TCRdb keeps only in-frame clonotypes and omits some of them. There are about 500,000 clones in the sample; about 74% occur only once, and around 11% lies in the top ten. Specimen: PBMCs. The receptors stem from a woman aged 40 to 50 in good health. Some clones in this sample may be carry-over from other donors' samples.

The V call is TRBV18, the J call TRBJ2-5; no clear D. There are 10 residues in the CDR3. Trimming shortened V by 4 bases and J by 5 bases, and 2 bases separated the two germline ends. The germline CDR1 and CDR2 sequences are KGHSH and LQKENI. The CDR3 DNA sequence: TGTGCCAGCTCACGGGAGACCCAGTACTTC. It yields the protein CASSRETQYF.

The chain carries TRBV19 and TRBJ2-1; D remains ambiguous. Germline V gene sequence: CDR1 LNHDA, CDR2 SQIVND (reference sequence). V was pared by 4 bases and J by 8 bases, with 9 bases between. This CDR3 comprises 12 residues. CDR3 loop: CASSTTRYEQFF. CDR3 nucleotide sequence: TGTGCCAGTAGTACCACCCGGTATGAGCAGTTCTTC.

Concerning this clone itself: Possible read error: a much larger clone is one base away. The same CDR3 is also encoded by other DNA sequences in this sample. The chain recombines TRBV5-5 with TRBJ2-3; D remains ambiguous. V lost 2 bases to trimming and J lost 2 bases, with 0 bases between them. The CDR3 is 11 residues long. Germline V gene data show CDR1 as SGHKS and CDR2 as YYEKEE (reference sequence). CDR3 DNA sequence: TGTGCCAGCAGCTTCACAGATACGCAGTATTTT. Its translation: CASSFTDTQYF.

V is TRBV30 and J is TRBJ1-5; perhaps TRBD1 as D (6 bases). V was clipped by 0 bases and J by 6 bases, with 12 bases between them. The germline V gene has CDR1 GTSNPN and CDR2 SVGIG (reference sequence). The CDR3 totals 14 residues. CDR3 region: CAWSVRGGGQPQHF. In nucleotides, the CDR3 is TGTGCCTGGAGTGTAAGAGGGGGGGGTCAGCCCCAGCATTTT. The variable domain in full, with the rest retrieved from reference TRBV30 and TRBJ1-5, is SQTIHQWPATLVQPVGSPLSLECTVEGTSNPNLYWYRQAAGRGLQLLFYSVGIGQISSEVPQNLSASRPQDRQFILSSKKLLLSDSGFYLCAWSVRGGGQPQHFGDGTRLSIL.

The DNA of the CDR3 is TGTGCCAGCAGTTTATCGTGGCAGAGTCATCAGCCCCAGCATTTT. Translated: CASSLSWQSHQPQHF. This chain connects TRBV27 to TRBJ1-5; no reliable D call. The ends were cut back, 0 bases at V and 5 bases at J, with 11 bases in the middle. The CDR3 extends over 15 amino acids. In germline, CDR1 is MNHEY, CDR2 SMNVEV (reference sequence).

As regards this clone: At one end the junction does not follow the germline gene, possibly because of a read error. The chain links TRBV29-1 to TRBJ1-2; unclear D gene. This CDR3 is 12 amino acids long. Germline CDR1 reads SQVTM; CDR2 reads ANQGSEA. CDR3 protein: CSVTVTTYGYAF. The DNA for the CDR3 is TGCAGCGTGACCGTGACAACTTATGGCTACGCCTTC.

This chain links TRBV7-2 with TRBJ1-2, with 8 nucleotides matching TRBD1. There are 14 residues in the CDR3. The V gene end was trimmed by 7 bases and the J gene end by 7 bases; junction bases not matched to a gene: 11. Germline V gene data show CDR1 as SGHTA and CDR2 as FQGNSA. Here the CDR3 reads CASTTGDKVGGYTF. CDR3 DNA: TGTGCCAGCACGACAGGGGACAAAGTCGGTGGCTACACCTTC.

This clone was seen a handful of times. The chain is built from TRBV2 and TRBJ1-3, with TRBD1 matching over 8 bases. This CDR3 comprises 14 residues. CDR1 and CDR2 from the germline V gene are SNHLY and FYNNEI. With 6 bases clipped from V and 4 bases from J, the junction kept 5 bases outside the gene matches. CDR3 nucleotide sequence: TGTGCCAGCAGAAACAGGGGGTTCGGAAACACCATATATTTT. It encodes CASRNRGFGNTIYF.

Concerning this clone itself: A much larger clone lies a single base off, so this may be a read error. The chain uses TRBV4-2 and TRBJ1-2, with 11 nucleotides matching TRBD1. The CDR3 is made up of 16 amino acids. The germline V gene has CDR1 LGHNA and CDR2 YNFKEQ. In DNA form, the CDR3 reads TGTGCCAGCAGCCACTGGGGGACAGGGGGGACCTATAGCTACACCTTC. The encoded protein is CASSHWGTGGTYSYTF.

The rearrangement joins TRBV13 to TRBJ2-5; the match to TRBD2 covers 7 bases. The CDR3 consists of 17 residues. With 5 bases clipped from V and 7 bases from J, the junction kept 19 bases outside the gene matches. Germline lookup yields CDR1 PRHDT and CDR2 FYEKMQ (reference sequence). In DNA form, the CDR3 reads TGTGCCAGCAGCACCCCTGGTGGAACGGGAGGTGAAGGGACCCAGTACTTC. It codes for CASSTPGGTGGEGTQYF.

Note on this clone: This may stem from a read error, because a much larger clone lies one nucleotide away. The same CDR3 can be traced to other DNA sequences in this sample. This chain links TRBV20-1 with TRBJ1-3; no reliable D call. CDR3 length: 11 residues. V lost 4 bases, J lost 9 bases, and 10 bases lay in between. From germline, CDR1 is DFQATT and CDR2 SNEGSKA (reference sequence). The CDR3, as DNA: TGCAGTGCTACTAACAGTATCACCATATATTTT. Protein: CSATNSITIYF.

A single count supports this clone. CDR3 coding DNA: TGTGCCAGCAGCCTTAATTCAGGAGGGTTGGACATTCAGTACTTC. Amino acid sequence: CASSLNSGGLDIQYF. This chain links TRBV6-4 with TRBJ2-4; TRBD2 might be the D (6 bases). The germline V and J ends were trimmed by 6 bases and 8 bases, with 20 bases remaining between them. The CDR3 sequence is 15 residues long. Germline V gene sequence: CDR1 MRHNA, CDR2 SNTAGT.

This chain connects TRBV9 to TRBJ2-7, with D perhaps TRBD1 (5 bases). In germline, CDR1 is SGDLS, CDR2 YYNGEE. The CDR3 has 14 amino acids. Trimming cost V 0 bases and J 7 bases, with 14 bases left between them. In DNA, the CDR3 is TGTGCCAGCAGCGTAGTGGCACAGGCCGCTGAGCAGTACTTC. This gives the protein CASSVVAQAAEQYF.

Details on this clone: At the DNA level, this CDR3 is encoded by other sequences in the same sample as well. The chain employs TRBV30 and TRBJ2-5; perhaps TRBD2 as D (6 bases). CDR1 and CDR2 from the germline V gene are GTSNPN and SVGIG (reference sequence). The CDR3 is made up of 11 amino acids. Trimming cost V 3 bases and J 4 bases, with 6 bases left between them. CDR3 region: CAWSGGETQYF. CDR3 DNA: TGTGCCTGGAGCGGGGGAGAGACCCAGTACTTC.

The chain carries TRBV19 and TRBJ2-7; no definite D call. Germline V CDR1 and CDR2: LNHDA, SQIVND (reference sequence). Trimming stripped 3 bases from V and 1 base from J, with 7 bases between. The CDR3 contains 13 residues. The CDR3 DNA reads as TGTGCCAGTAGTATTGGTCAGTCCTACGAGCAGTACTTC. This codes for CASSIGQSYEQYF.

The rearrangement uses TRBV11-2 and TRBJ2-5, with a weak D call TRBD2 (6 bases). V was clipped by 0 bases and J by 1 base, with 18 bases between them. CDR3 length equals 18 residues. Germline assignment: CDR1 SGHAT and CDR2 FQNNGV. The chain's CDR3 is CASSLDRVGVSGQETQYF. The CDR3 region has the DNA TGTGCCAGCAGCTTAGATAGGGTGGGAGTTAGCGGCCAAGAGACCCAGTACTTC.

The chain links TRBV29-1 to TRBJ2-6, with unresolved D. The CDR3 sequence is 14 residues long. Germline V gene sequence: CDR1 SQVTM, CDR2 ANQGSEA. Trimming removed 2 bases at V and 0 bases at J, with 5 bases between. The CDR3 region has the DNA TGCAGCGTTGAATGGTACTCTGGGGCCAACGTCCTGACTTTC. Its translation: CSVEWYSGANVLTF.

The chain couples TRBV10-3 to TRBJ1-2; D is ambiguous. V lost 6 bases to trimming and J lost 3 bases, with 8 bases between them. Germline V gene sequence: CDR1 ENHRY, CDR2 SYGVKD. This CDR3 spans 12 amino acids. The CDR3, as DNA: TGTGCCATCAGCCAATTATACTATGGCTACACCTTC. It specifies CAISQLYYGYTF.

The CDR3 nucleotides read TGTGCCAGCTCACCCCCCTCGGCCCCTGAGCAGTTCTTC. This translates into CASSPPSAPEQFF. The J gene is TRBJ2-1, the V gene TRBV18; D unclear. The ends were cut back, 3 bases at V and 9 bases at J, with 12 bases in the middle. Germline V lookup: CDR1 KGHSH, CDR2 LQKENI. The CDR3 covers 13 residues.

The rearrangement joins TRBV7-6 to TRBJ2-1, with 7 nucleotides matching TRBD2. CDR1 SGHVS and CDR2 FNYEAQ come from the germline V gene. The CDR3 is 16 residues long. With V trimmed by 4 bases and J by 3 bases, 9 bases remained unmatched. The CDR3 DNA sequence: TGTGCCAGCAGCTCGAGTCAGGCTAGCGGCTACAATGAGCAGTTCTTC. This encodes CASSSSQASGYNEQFF.

V gene TRBV2 combines with J gene TRBJ1-5, with D perhaps TRBD1 (5 bases). CDR1 is SNHLY, CDR2 FYNNEI, per germline. The CDR3 has 14 residues. The V and J ends lost 11 bases and 3 bases respectively, with 17 bases between them. The CDR3 reads CAASDGQNNQPQHF. In DNA form, the CDR3 reads TGTGCCGCCAGCGACGGACAAAACAATCAGCCCCAGCATTTT.

The J gene is TRBJ2-7, the V gene TRBV7-2; 10 nucleotides agree with TRBD2. CDR1 and CDR2 from the germline V gene are SGHTA and FQGNSA. This CDR3 has 18 amino acids. Trimming removed 5 bases from V and 3 bases from J; junction bases left unmatched: 16. The CDR3 loop is CASSPPRASGSARYEQYF. CDR3 DNA sequence: TGTGCCAGCAGCCCACCCCGGGCTAGCGGGAGTGCCCGCTACGAGCAGTACTTC.

J is TRBJ1-5 and V is TRBV7-2; TRBD1 might be the D (5 bases). V lost 5 bases and J lost 4, with 15 bases in between. Germline CDR1 SGHTA, CDR2 FQGNSA. The CDR3 has 15 residues. The CDR3 coding sequence is TGTGCCAGCAGCCCCGGGGACTCCCGAAATCAGCCCCAGCATTTT. Amino acid sequence: CASSPGDSRNQPQHF.

The V and J genes are TRBV7-2 and TRBJ2-7, with 10 positions matching TRBD1. The V gene's germline CDR1 is SGHTA and CDR2 FQGNSA. After removal of 3 bases from V and 6 bases from J, the junction contained 2 bases not matched to a gene. CDR3 size: 13 residues. The CDR3 is CASSLTGGVEQYF. The CDR3 region has the DNA TGTGCCAGCAGCTTGACAGGGGGCGTCGAGCAGTACTTC.

Comment on this clone: This may come from a read error, since a much larger clone is one base off. Other nucleotide sequences from this sample produce the same CDR3. The V call is TRBV4-2, the J call TRBJ2-1, with D maybe TRBD2 (6 bases). Germline V gene lookup returns CDR1 LGHNA and CDR2 YNFKEQ. The CDR3 is made up of 15 amino acids. Trimming stripped 6 bases from V and 6 bases from J, with 18 bases between. The CDR3 here is CASSQKGGKSNEQFF. For the CDR3, the DNA is TGTGCCAGCAGTCAGAAGGGCGGGAAGAGCAATGAGCAGTTCTTC.

The CDR3 protein is CASSVTGLQETQYF. CDR3 DNA: TGTGCCAGTAGTGTCACAGGGTTGCAAGAGACCCAGTACTTC. The rearrangement links TRBV19 to TRBJ2-5; maybe TRBD1 (6 bases). There are 14 residues in the CDR3. The ends were cut back, 5 bases at V and 2 bases at J, with 12 bases in the middle. In germline, CDR1 is LNHDA, CDR2 SQIVND (reference sequence).

The gene calls are TRBV19 and TRBJ2-1; TRBD2 agrees at 12 bases. The CDR3 covers 16 residues. In germline, CDR1 is LNHDA, CDR2 SQIVND (reference sequence). Trimming took 5 bases from V and 13 from J; bases not matched to a gene: 15. The CDR3 nucleotides read TGTGCCAGTAGTTCCCCTCGACTAGCGGGAGACGCGGGTCAGTTCTTC. Protein: CASSSPRLAGDAGQFF. Supplemented by reference TRBV19 and TRBJ2-1, the full variable domain reads DGGITQSPKYLFRKEGQNVTLSCEQNLNHDAMYWYRQDPGQGLRLIYYSQIVNDFQKGDIAEGYSVSREKKESFPLTVTSAQKNPTAFYLCASSSPRLAGDAGQFFGPGTRLTVL.